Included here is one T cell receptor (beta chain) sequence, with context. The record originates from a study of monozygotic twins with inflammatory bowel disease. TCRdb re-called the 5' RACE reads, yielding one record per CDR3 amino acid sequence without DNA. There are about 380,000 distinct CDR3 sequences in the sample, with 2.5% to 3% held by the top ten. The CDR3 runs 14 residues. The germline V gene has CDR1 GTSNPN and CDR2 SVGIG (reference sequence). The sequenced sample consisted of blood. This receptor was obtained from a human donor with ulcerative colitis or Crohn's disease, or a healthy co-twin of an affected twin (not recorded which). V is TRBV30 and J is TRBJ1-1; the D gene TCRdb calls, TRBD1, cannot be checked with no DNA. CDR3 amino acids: CAWSVGTGDTEAFF.